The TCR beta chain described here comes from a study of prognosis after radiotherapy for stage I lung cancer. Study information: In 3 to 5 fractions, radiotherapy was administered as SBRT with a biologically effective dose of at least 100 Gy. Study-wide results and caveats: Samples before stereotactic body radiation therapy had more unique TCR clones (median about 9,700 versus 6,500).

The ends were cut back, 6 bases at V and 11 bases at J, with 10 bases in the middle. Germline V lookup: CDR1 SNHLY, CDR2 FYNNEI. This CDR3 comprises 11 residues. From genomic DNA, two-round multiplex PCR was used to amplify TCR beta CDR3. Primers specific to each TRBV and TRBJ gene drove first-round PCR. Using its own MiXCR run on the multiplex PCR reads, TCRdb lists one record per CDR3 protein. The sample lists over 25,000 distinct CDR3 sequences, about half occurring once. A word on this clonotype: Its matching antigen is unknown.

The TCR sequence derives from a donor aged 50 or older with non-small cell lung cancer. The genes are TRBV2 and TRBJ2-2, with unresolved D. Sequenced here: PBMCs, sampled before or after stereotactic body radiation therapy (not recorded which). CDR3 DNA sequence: TGTGCCAGCAGCCTCCCAAGTGAGCTGTTTTTT. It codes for CASSLPSELFF. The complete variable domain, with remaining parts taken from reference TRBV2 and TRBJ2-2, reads EPEVTQTPSHQVTQMGQEVILRCVPISNHLYFYWYRQILGQKVEFLVSFYNNEISEKSEIFDDQFSVERPDGSNFTLKIRSTKLEDSAMYFCASSLPSELFFGEGSRLTVL.